This paragraph reports one T cell receptor beta chain. What it binds is not known. These data come from a study of long-term antiretroviral therapy in people with HIV. Study results and caveats: Blood sampling spanned 2004 to 2017, possibly under older ART regimens. Investigators report no available data on ART adherence, viral resistance or therapy changes.

The libraries were made with immunoSEQ v3.0 at survey level. Per-sample targets for sequencing were roughly 40,000-55,000 T-cell genomes. Only in-frame clones appear in the TCRdb table, and some are missing; sequencing was by immunoSEQ multiplex PCR. This sample has over 10,000 clones, with roughly 82% found just once. Sequenced material: unsorted PBMCs, taken 8 to 8.5 years after starting antiretroviral therapy. The source of this sequence is a man over 45 with HIV.

CDR3: CASTLIGDSTDTQYF. CDR3 nucleotides: TGTGCCAGCACCCTAATAGGGGATAGCACAGATACGCAGTATTTT. The chain links TRBV6-5 to TRBJ2-3; tentative D call: TRBD1 (5 bases). The V end lost 7 bases, the J end lost 0 bases, and 14 bases lay between the germline ends. Per germline, CDR1 MNHEY and CDR2 SVGAGI. The CDR3 is made up of 15 amino acids.